Listed here are 9 T cell receptor beta chains from one sample, sequenced in a study of T cells in tumors after PD-1 blockade. Data came from immunoSEQ multiplex PCR; TCRdb stores just in-frame clones and leaves some out. The sample carries about 8,000 clones, nearly 70% recorded once. The source was tumor tissue, collected after anti-PD-1 treatment. These receptors all stem from a human donor with basal cell carcinoma.

This sequence joins TRBV4-3 and TRBJ2-3; 8 positions agree with TRBD2. The CDR3 extends over 17 amino acids. Germline values: CDR1 LGHNA, CDR2 YSLEER. With V trimmed by 1 base and J by 6 bases, 12 bases remained unmatched. Here the CDR3 DNA reads TGCGCCAGCAGCCAAGGGGGGACGGGGGGGTTGACCGATACGCAGTATTTT. Translation gives CASSQGGTGGLTDTQYF.

Note on this clone: The same CDR3 also results from other DNA sequences found in this sample. This chain's CDR3 is CASSPPGGTYEQYF. The DNA for the CDR3 is TGTGCCAGCAGCCCACCGGGGGGGACCTACGAGCAGTACTTC. This chain joins TRBV7-2 and TRBJ2-7; 8 positions agree with TRBD2. The V gene end was trimmed by 5 bases and the J gene end by 2 bases; junction bases not matched to a gene: 5. Looked up from germline, CDR1 is SGHTA and CDR2 is FQGNSA. The CDR3 is 14 amino acids.

This clone is judged large. The chain couples TRBV27 to TRBJ1-5; D gene ambiguous. This CDR3 has 15 amino acids. The germline V gene has CDR1 MNHEY and CDR2 SMNVEV (reference sequence). Trimming removed 0 bases from V and 0 bases from J, with 6 bases in between. The CDR3 coding sequence is TGTGCCAGCAGTTTATCGAGGAATAGCAATCAGCCCCAGCATTTT. Its translation: CASSLSRNSNQPQHF.

The chain uses TRBV6-2 or TRBV6-3 and TRBJ2-5; 7 bases line up with TRBD2. The CDR3 loop spans 15 amino acids. Germline CDR1 MNHEY, CDR2 SVGEGT. Losses at the gene ends were 2 bases for V and 5 bases for J; bases not matched to a gene: 8. Written as DNA, the CDR3 is TGTGCCAGCAGTTACAGCGAGACTAGCCGGGAGACCCAGTACTTC. It codes for CASSYSETSRETQYF.

The chain recombines TRBV3-1 (or the pseudogene TRBV3-2) with TRBJ2-3; TRBD2 aligns across 8 bases. V shed 5 bases, J shed 4 bases, and the junction held 5 bases outside the gene matches. This CDR3 has 14 residues. From germline, CDR1 is LGHDT and CDR2 YNNKEL (reference sequence). CDR3 protein: CASSSRRGADTQYF. CDR3 DNA: TGTGCCAGCAGCTCCAGGCGGGGGGCAGATACGCAGTATTTT.

The chain joins TRBV29-1 to TRBJ2-5, with TRBD1 identical over 9 bases. Germline trimming cut 6 bases from V and 4 bases from J; bases unmatched to any gene: 6. Per germline, CDR1 SQVTM and CDR2 ANQGSEA. The CDR3 loop spans 13 amino acids. CDR3 nucleotides: TGCAGCGTCCTACAGGGGGCATCAGAGACCCAGTACTTC. Amino acids: CSVLQGASETQYF.

This rearrangement joins TRBV11-1 to TRBJ2-1; D may be TRBD2 (5 bases). Germline V gene sequence: CDR1 SGHAT, CDR2 FQDESV (reference sequence). V lost 6 bases, J lost 6 bases, and 15 bases lay in between. This CDR3 is built from 14 residues. CDR3 coding DNA: TGTGCCAGCAGTCGCGCCGGGAATACCAATGAGCAGTTCTTC. It yields the protein CASSRAGNTNEQFF.

J is TRBJ2-5 and V is TRBV4-1, with D perhaps matching TRBD1 or TRBD2 (6 bases each). The CDR3 consists of 17 residues. V was trimmed by 0 bases and J by 5 bases, leaving 19 bases between them. Germline CDR1 is MGHRA and CDR2 is YSYEKL. The CDR3 spells CASSQDPLTGAGETQYF. The CDR3 DNA is TGCGCCAGCAGCCAAGATCCCCTTACGGGGGCCGGGGAGACCCAGTACTTC.

J is TRBJ2-2 and V is TRBV6-5; D remains unclear. The CDR3 covers 13 residues. Trimming shortened V by 0 bases and J by 5 bases, and 4 bases separated the two germline ends. Germline lookup yields CDR1 MNHEY and CDR2 SVGAGI. This CDR3 reads CASSYSPTGELFF. DNA for the CDR3: TGTGCCAGCAGTTACTCTCCGACCGGGGAGCTGTTTTTT.